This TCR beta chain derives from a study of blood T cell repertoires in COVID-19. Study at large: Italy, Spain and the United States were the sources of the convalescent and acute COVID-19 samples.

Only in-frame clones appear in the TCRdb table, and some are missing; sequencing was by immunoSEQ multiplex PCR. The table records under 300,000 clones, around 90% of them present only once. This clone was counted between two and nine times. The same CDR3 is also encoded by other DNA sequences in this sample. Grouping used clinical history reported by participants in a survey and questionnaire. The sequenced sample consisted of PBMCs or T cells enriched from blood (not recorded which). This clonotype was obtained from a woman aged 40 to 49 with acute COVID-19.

The CDR3 nucleotides are TGCAGCGTTGCAGGCAGTAACTATGGCTACACCTTC. Residues: CSVAGSNYGYTF. The gene calls are TRBV29-1 and TRBJ1-2; D is ambiguous. Germline V gene lookup returns CDR1 SQVTM and CDR2 ANQGSEA. The CDR3 sequence is 12 residues long. Trimming shortened V by 4 bases and J by 1 base, and 7 bases separated the two germline ends.